These 10 T cell receptor beta chains share one sample of origin, sequenced in a study of T cell repertoires in cytomegalovirus infection. TCRdb called the reads again in MiXCR, with one record for every CDR3 protein. The sample has roughly 500,000 distinct CDR3 sequences, roughly 12% seen once. Specimen: PBMCs. These receptors came from a human donor in good health (CMV status not recorded). Some clones in this sample may be carry-over from other donors' samples.

The rearrangement uses TRBV5-4 and TRBJ2-7; 7 bases fit TRBD1. J was trimmed by 0 bases and V by 5 bases; bases with no gene match: 5. The CDR3 sequence is 14 residues long. Germline-derived CDR1 and CDR2 are SGHNT and YYREEE (reference sequence). CDR3 loop: CASSTRDSSYEQYF. The CDR3 nucleotides read TGTGCCAGCAGTACCCGGGACAGCTCCTACGAGCAGTACTTC.

This clonotype was recorded many times. The gene calls are TRBV12-3 or TRBV12-4 and TRBJ1-6; D gene uncertain. V lost 2 bases, J lost 7 bases, and 9 bases lay in between. This CDR3 has 14 residues. CDR3 DNA: TGTGCCAGCAGTTTATCGTCGGGGAATTCACCCCTCCACTTT. Translation: CASSLSSGNSPLHF.

This clonotype has only a few counts. This rearrangement joins TRBV20-1 to TRBJ2-1; 9 bases fit TRBD2. Trimming cost V 3 bases and J 8 bases; bases outside gene matches: 8. Per the germline V gene, CDR1 is DFQATT and CDR2 is SNEGSKA (reference sequence). The CDR3 contains 14 residues. CDR3 sequence reads: CSASWAGGPDEQFF. The DNA for the CDR3 is TGCAGTGCTAGCTGGGCGGGAGGGCCCGATGAGCAGTTCTTC.

Many counts were recorded for this clonotype. The chain couples TRBV7-9 to TRBJ2-1; tentative D call: TRBD2 (5 bases). CDR3 size: 16 residues. Germline CDR1 and CDR2: SEHNR and FQNEAQ (reference sequence). V was trimmed by 5 bases and J by 0 bases, leaving 14 bases between them. The CDR3, as DNA: TGTGCCAGCAGCCAGGACTTCTCTAGCTCCTACAATGAGCAGTTCTTC. It yields the protein CASSQDFSSSYNEQFF.

Points on this clonotype: The junction does not match germline at one end; this may be a read error. The chain joins TRBV20-1 to TRBJ2-2, with D tentatively TRBD2 (7 bases). The CDR3 sequence is 13 residues long. CDR1 DFQATT and CDR2 SNEGSKA come from the germline V gene (reference sequence). The CDR3 loop is CSARGGLAGELFF. Here the CDR3 DNA reads TGCAGCGCTAGGGGGGGCCTTGCCGGGGAGCTGTTTTTT.

CDR3 protein: CASSVGQGPLYGYTF. The CDR3 region has the DNA TGTGCCAGCAGCGTAGGACAGGGCCCCCTCTATGGCTACACCTTC. The gene calls are TRBV9 and TRBJ1-2; the match to TRBD1 covers 7 bases. CDR1 and CDR2 from the germline V gene are SGDLS and YYNGEE. The V gene end was trimmed by 0 bases and the J gene end by 4 bases; junction bases not matched to a gene: 6. The CDR3 sequence is 15 residues long.

Ten or more counts support this clonotype. The chain employs TRBV10-2 and TRBJ1-2; D ambiguous. Germline CDR1 is WSHSY and CDR2 is SAAADI. V was shortened by 8 bases and J by 10 bases, with 17 bases between the two germline ends. There are 12 residues in the CDR3. CDR3 region: CASLRDNSFYTF. DNA of the CDR3: TGCGCCAGCCTCAGAGACAACTCCTTCTACACCTTC.

This clonotype has only a few counts. The chain carries TRBV20-1 and TRBJ2-5; weak D call: TRBD1 (5 bases). The CDR3 extends over 13 amino acids. V lost 2 bases, J lost 7 bases, and 14 bases lay in between. From germline, CDR1 is DFQATT and CDR2 SNEGSKA (reference sequence). CDR3 sequence: CSARPGLTGTQYF. The CDR3 DNA follows: TGCAGTGCTAGACCAGGGCTAACGGGGACCCAGTACTTC.

The V call is TRBV6-6, the J call TRBJ2-2, with 11 bases aligning to TRBD1. The CDR3 has 15 amino acids. The V gene end was trimmed by 4 bases and the J gene end by 7 bases; junction bases not matched to a gene: 5. CDR1 and CDR2 from the germline V gene are MNHNY and SVGAGI (reference sequence). CDR3 coding DNA: TGTGCCAGCAGTTCGGACAGGGGGCGTGGCGGGGAGCTGTTTTTT. Protein: CASSSDRGRGGELFF.

The chain carries TRBV19 and TRBJ1-1, with 9 positions matching TRBD1. Germline loops: CDR1 LNHDA, CDR2 SQIVND (reference sequence). The CDR3 sequence is 15 residues long. V lost 9 bases, J lost 0 bases, and 8 bases stayed unmatched. The DNA for the CDR3 is TGTGCCAGCCTGACAGGGGGATCGGTGAACACTGAAGCTTTCTTT. It is translated as CASLTGGSVNTEAFF.